This T cell receptor beta chain was sequenced during a study of T cell repertoires in cytomegalovirus infection. For the study at large: Indications of both CMV infection and matching HLA type were provided by public TCR beta signatures.

Concerning this clonotype: Its cognate antigen is unknown.

TCRdb redid the calling of the reads with MiXCR, one entry per CDR3 protein. The sample yields hundreds of thousands of distinct CDR3 sequences, approximately 33% seen once. Germline CDR1 reads MGHRA; CDR2 reads YSYEKL. Trimming took 0 bases from V and 6 from J; bases not matched to a gene: 13. The CDR3 spans 19 residues. Notes on the study in general: Pooled public TCR beta family frequency picked out CMV carriers with the relevant HLA. Ex vivo responses were dominated by HLA-C-restricted CMV-specific TCR beta clonotypes.

This sequence originates from a human donor in good health (CMV status not recorded). Some clones in this sample may be carry-over from other donors' samples. The rearrangement links TRBV4-1 to TRBJ1-6; TRBD1 matches 8 bases. Sequenced: PBMCs. The CDR3 spells CASSQEPIWGTGLNSPLHF. DNA for the CDR3: TGCGCCAGCAGCCAAGAACCCATTTGGGGGACAGGCCTTAATTCACCCCTCCACTTT.